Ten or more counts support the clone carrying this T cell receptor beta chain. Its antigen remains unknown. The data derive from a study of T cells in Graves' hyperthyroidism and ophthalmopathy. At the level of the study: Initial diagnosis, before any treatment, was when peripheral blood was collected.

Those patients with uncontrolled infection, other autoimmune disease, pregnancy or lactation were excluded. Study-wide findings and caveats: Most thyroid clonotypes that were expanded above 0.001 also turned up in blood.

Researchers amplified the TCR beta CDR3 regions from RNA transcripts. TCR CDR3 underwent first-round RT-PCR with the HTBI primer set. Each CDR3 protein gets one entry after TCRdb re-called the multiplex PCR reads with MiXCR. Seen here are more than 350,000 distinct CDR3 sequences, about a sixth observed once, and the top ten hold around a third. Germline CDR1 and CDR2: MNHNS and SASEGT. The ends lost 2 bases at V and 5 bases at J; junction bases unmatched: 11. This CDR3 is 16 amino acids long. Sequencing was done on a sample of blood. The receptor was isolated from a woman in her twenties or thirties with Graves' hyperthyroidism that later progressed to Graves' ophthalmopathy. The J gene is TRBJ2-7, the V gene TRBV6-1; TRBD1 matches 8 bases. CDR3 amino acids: CASSELVGQGFDEQYF. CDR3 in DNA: TGTGCCAGCAGTGAACTGGTCGGACAGGGCTTCGACGAGCAGTACTTC.